Detailed here is one T cell receptor beta chain. Its target is unknown. The CDR3 runs 13 residues. Germline V gene sequence: CDR1 MNHEY, CDR2 SVGAGI. Deletions cut 2 bases from V and 5 bases from J, with 6 bases between. The protocol was immunoSEQ multiplex PCR, while the TCRdb copy is restricted to in-frame clones and leaves out a portion. The table records 95,000 to 150,000 clones, approximately 88% of them present only once. The donors formed part of the 120-subject validation cohort, distinct from the roughly 620-subject first cohort. The sample comes from a study of cytomegalovirus exposure and HLA in healthy donors. Broader study findings: In vitro assays verified that a few CMV-associated chains recognized CMV antigens specifically. Rarity characterized most TCR sequences, yet some public TCRs appeared in many donors.

The sequencing input was PBMCs. The rearrangement joins TRBV6-5 to TRBJ1-4; unclear D gene. The receptor was derived from a young woman in good health and CMV-seropositive. The CDR3 reads CASSYRLNEKLFF. The CDR3 DNA follows: TGTGCCAGCAGTTACCGTCTAAATGAAAAACTGTTTTTT.